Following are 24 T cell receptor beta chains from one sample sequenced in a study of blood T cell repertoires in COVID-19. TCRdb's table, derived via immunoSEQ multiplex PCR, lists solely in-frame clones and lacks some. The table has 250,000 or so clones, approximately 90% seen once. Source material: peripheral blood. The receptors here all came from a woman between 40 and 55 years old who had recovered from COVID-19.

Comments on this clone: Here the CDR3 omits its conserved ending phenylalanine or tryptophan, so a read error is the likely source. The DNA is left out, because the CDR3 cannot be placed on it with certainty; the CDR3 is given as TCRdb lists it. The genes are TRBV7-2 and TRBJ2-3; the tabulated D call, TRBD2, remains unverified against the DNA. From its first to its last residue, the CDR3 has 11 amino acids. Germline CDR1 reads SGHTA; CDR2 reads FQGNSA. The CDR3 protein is CASTEGGAHAL.

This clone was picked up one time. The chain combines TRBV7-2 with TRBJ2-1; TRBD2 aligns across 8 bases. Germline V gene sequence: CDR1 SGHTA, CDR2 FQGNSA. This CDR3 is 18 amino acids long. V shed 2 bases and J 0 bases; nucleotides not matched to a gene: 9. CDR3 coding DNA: TGTGCCAGCAGCTTACGGCTAGCGGGTCGAATCTCCTACAATGAGCAGTTCTTC. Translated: CASSLRLAGRISYNEQFF.

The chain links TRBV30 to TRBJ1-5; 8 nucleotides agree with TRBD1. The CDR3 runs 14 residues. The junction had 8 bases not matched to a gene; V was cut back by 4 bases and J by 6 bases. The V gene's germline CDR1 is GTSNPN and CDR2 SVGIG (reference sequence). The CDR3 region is CAWTGQVVGQPQHF. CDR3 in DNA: TGTGCCTGGACGGGACAGGTGGTTGGTCAGCCCCAGCATTTT.

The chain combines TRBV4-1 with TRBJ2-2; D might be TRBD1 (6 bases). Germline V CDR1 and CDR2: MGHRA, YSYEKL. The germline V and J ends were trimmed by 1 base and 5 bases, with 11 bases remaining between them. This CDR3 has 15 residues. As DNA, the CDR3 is TGCGCCAGCAGCCAAGTAGGGGGTTCGACCGGGGAGCTGTTTTTT. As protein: CASSQVGGSTGELFF.

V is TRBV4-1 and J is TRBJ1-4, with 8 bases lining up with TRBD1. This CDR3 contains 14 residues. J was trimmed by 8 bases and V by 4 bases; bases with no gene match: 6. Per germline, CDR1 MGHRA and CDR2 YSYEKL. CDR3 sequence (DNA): TGCGCCAGCAGCCGACAGGGGATTGGGGAAAAACTGTTTTTT. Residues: CASSRQGIGEKLFF.

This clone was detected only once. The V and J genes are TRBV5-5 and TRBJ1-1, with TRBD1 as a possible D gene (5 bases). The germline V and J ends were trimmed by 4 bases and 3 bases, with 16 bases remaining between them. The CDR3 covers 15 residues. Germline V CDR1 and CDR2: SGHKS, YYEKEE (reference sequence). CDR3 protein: CASSPWAGGDTEAFF. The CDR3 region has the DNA TGTGCCAGCAGCCCCTGGGCTGGGGGGGACACTGAAGCTTTCTTT. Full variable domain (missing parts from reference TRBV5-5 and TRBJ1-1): DAGVTQSPTHLIKTRGQQVTLRCSPISGHKSVSWYQQVLGQGPQFIFQYYEKEERGRGNFPDRFSARQFPNYSSELNVNALLLGDSALYLCASSPWAGGDTEAFFGQGTRLTVV.

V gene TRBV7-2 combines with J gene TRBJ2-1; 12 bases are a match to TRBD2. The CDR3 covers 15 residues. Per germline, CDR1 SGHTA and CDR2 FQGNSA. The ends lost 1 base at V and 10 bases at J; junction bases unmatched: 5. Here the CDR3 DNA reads TGTGCCAGCAGCTTAGTGCTAGCGGGAGGGAGGGAGCAGTTCTTC. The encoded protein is CASSLVLAGGREQFF.

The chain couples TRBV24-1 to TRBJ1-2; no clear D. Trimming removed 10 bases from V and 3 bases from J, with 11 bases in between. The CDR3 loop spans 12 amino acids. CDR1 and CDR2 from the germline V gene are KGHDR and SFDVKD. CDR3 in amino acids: CATGDGHYGYTF. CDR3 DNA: TGTGCCACAGGAGACGGCCACTATGGCTACACCTTC.

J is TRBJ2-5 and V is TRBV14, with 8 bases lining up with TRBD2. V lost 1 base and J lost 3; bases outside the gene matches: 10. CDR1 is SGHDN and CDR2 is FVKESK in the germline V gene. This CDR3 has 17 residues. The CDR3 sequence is CASSQGPRGGRKETQYF. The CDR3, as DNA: TGTGCCAGCAGCCAAGGACCTAGGGGCGGGAGGAAAGAGACCCAGTACTTC.

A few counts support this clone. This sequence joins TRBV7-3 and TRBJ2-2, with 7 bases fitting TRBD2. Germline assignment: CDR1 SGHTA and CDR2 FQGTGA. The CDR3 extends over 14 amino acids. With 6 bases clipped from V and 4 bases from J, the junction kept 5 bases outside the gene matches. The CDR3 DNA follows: TGTGCCAGCAGGGCGGGAGCCGGCACCGGGGAGCTGTTTTTT. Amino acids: CASRAGAGTGELFF.

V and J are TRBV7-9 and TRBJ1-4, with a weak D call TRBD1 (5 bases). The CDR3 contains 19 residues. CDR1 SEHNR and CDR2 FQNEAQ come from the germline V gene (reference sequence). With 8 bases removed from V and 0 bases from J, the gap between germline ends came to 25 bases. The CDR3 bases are TGTGCCAGCTGGGGCTCGGGGGTTGGACGATTTACAACTAATGAAAAACTGTTTTTT. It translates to CASWGSGVGRFTTNEKLFF.

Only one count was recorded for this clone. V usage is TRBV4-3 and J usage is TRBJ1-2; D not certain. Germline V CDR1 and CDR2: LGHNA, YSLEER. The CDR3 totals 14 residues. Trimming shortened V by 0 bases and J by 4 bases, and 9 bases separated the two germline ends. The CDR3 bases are TGCGCCAGCAGCCAAGAGGCCCGGAGCTATGGCTACACCTTC. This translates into CASSQEARSYGYTF.

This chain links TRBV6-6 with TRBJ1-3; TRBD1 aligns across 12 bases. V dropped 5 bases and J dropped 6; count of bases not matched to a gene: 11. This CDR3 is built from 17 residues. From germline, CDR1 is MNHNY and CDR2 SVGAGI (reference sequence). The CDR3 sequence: CASSPHRDRGPENTIYF. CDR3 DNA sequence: TGTGCCAGCAGTCCTCACAGGGACAGGGGGCCTGAAAACACCATATATTTT.

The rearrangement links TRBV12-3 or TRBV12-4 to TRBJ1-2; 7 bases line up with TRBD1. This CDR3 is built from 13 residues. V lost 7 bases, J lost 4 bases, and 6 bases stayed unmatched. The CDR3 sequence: CASNPGQSYGYTF. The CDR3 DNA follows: TGTGCCAGCAACCCGGGACAGAGCTATGGCTACACCTTC.

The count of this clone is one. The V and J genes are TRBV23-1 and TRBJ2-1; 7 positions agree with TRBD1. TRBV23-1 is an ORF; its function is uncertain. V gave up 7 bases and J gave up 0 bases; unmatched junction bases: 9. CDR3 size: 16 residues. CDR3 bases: TGCGCCAGCACCGACACCGGGACAGCCTCCTACAATGAGCAGTTCTTC. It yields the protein CASTDTGTASYNEQFF.

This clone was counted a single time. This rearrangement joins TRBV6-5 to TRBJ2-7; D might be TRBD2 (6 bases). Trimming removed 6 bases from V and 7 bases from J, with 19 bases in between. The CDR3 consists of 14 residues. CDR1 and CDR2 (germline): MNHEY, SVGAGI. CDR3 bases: TGTGCCAGCAGGGGGCCGGGGCCGGAGGGGGAGCAGTACTTC. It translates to CASRGPGPEGEQYF.

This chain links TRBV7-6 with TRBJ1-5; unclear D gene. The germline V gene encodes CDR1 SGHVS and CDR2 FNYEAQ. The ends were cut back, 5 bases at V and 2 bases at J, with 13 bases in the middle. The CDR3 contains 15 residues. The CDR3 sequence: CASSPHGEGNQPQHF. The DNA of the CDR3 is TGTGCCAGCAGCCCCCACGGGGAGGGCAATCAGCCCCAGCATTTT.

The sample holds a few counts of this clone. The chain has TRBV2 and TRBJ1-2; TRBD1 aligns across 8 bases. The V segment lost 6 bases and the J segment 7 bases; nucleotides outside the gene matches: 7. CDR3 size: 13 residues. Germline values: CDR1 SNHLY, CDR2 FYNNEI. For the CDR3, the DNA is TGTGCCAGCAGCGAAAGGGGGACAGGTGGCTACACCTTC. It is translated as CASSERGTGGYTF.

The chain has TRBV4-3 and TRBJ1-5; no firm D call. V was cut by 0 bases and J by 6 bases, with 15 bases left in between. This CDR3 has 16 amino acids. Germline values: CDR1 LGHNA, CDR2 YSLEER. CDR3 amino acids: CASSQDLGSTTQPQHF. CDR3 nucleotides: TGCGCCAGCAGCCAAGATTTGGGGAGCACCACTCAGCCCCAGCATTTT.

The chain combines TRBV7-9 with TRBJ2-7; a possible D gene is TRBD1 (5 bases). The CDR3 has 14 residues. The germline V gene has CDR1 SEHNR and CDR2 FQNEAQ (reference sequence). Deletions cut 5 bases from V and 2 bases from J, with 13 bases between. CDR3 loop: CASSLLGRPYEQYF. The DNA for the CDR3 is TGTGCCAGCAGCCTGCTGGGGCGGCCCTACGAGCAGTACTTC.

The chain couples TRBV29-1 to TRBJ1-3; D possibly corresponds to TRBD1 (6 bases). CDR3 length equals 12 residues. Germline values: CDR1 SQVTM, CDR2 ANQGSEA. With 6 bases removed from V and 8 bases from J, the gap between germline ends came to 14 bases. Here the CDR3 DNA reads TGCAGCGTGCCCGGACCAGGGGACACCATATATTTT. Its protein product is CSVPGPGDTIYF.

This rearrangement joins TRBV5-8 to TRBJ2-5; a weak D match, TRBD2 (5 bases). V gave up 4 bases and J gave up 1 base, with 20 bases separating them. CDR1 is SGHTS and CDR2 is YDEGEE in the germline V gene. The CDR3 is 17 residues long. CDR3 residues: CASSHSAGILFQETQYF. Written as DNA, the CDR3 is TGTGCCAGCAGCCATTCGGCCGGGATCCTCTTCCAAGAGACCCAGTACTTC.

The CDR3 loop is CASSPGGRGHSPLHF. Here the CDR3 DNA reads TGCGCCAGCAGCCCGGGGGGCAGGGGACATTCACCCCTCCACTTT. The chain recombines TRBV5-1 with TRBJ1-6; D perhaps matches TRBD1 (6 bases). Trimming took off 4 bases at V and 8 bases at J, with 16 bases between the two ends. CDR3 size: 15 residues. Germline CDR1 reads SGHRS; CDR2 reads YFSETQ.

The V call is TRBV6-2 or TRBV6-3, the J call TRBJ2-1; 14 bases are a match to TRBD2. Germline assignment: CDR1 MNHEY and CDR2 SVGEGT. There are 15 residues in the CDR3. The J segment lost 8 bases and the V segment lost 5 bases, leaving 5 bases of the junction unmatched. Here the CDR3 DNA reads TGTGCCAGCAGTACGGGGACTAGCGGGAGCTATGAGCAGTTCTTC. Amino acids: CASSTGTSGSYEQFF.